At least ten counts were recorded for the clone carrying this T cell receptor (beta chain). What it binds is unknown. The source of the PBMCs was less than 12 ml of fresh peripheral blood. The germline V gene has CDR1 SGHAT and CDR2 FQNNGV. The ends were cut back, 3 bases at V and 2 bases at J, with 13 bases in the middle. CDR3 length: 15 amino acids. The sample comes from a study of T cells in Graves' hyperthyroidism and ophthalmopathy. TCR beta CDR3 sequences were amplified from RNA transcripts. TCR CDR3 underwent first-round RT-PCR with the HTBI primer set. MiXCR, run by TCRdb on the multiplex PCR reads, gives a single entry per CDR3 protein. This sample has about 550,000 distinct CDR3 sequences, with about a fifth found just once. Study-level findings and limits: The authors' 13 V-J model separated ophthalmopathy from stable hyperthyroidism.

The chain combines TRBV11-2 with TRBJ1-2, with a weak D call TRBD1 (5 bases). The sample comprised blood. The sequence was obtained from a man younger than 35 with Graves' hyperthyroidism. The CDR3 coding sequence is TGTGCCAGCAGCTTCACCTGGGACGGGAACTATGGCTACACCTTC. This gives the protein CASSFTWDGNYGYTF.